This T cell receptor beta chain was profiled in a study of cytomegalovirus exposure and HLA in healthy donors. Study-level results: Researchers left out some V segments, among them TRBV6-2 and TRBV6-3, as indistinguishable. Sequencing depth across donors, presence/absence analyses assumed, was roughly uniform.

A remark on this clone: Its antigen remains unidentified.

Primers included in the PCR were 60 Vbeta and 13 Jbeta primers. Measured with immunoSEQ multiplex PCR; TCRdb has only the in-frame clones, and not every one. This table holds over 100,000 clones, 73% found once. The CDR3 has 14 amino acids. The chain has TRBV21-1 and TRBJ1-2; TRBD1 was called by the table and not checked on the DNA. TRBV21-1 is described as a pseudogene. The source material was PBMCs. This receptor was taken from a woman under 40 in good health and CMV-seronegative. CDR3 amino acids: CASRVDREPYGYTF. CDR3 in DNA: TGTGCCAGCAGGGTCGACAGGGAACCATATGGCTACACCTTC.